A selection of T cell receptor beta chains follows, all from one sample in a study of T cell changes during pregnancy in multiple sclerosis. Clones were sequenced by immunoSEQ multiplex PCR, and TCRdb holds only the in-frame ones, with some missing. The sample includes 60,000 to 80,000 clones, 75% to 90% of them seen just once. Specimen: peripheral blood, collected before pregnancy. These receptors were collected from a female donor with multiple sclerosis, enrolled in a pregnancy study. CDR3s include the opening cysteine and the closing phenylalanine or tryptophan. D genes are given only for firm matches. Clone size is shown for a subset of rows, as once, few, many or a class of expanded clone.

abundance,v_gene,j_gene,d_gene,CDR3nt,CDR3aa
-,TRBV7-3,TRBJ2-1,-,TGTGCCAGCAGCTTAAATGGAGGGATCTCCTACAATGAGCAGTTCTTC,CASSLNGGISYNEQFF
-,TRBV2,TRBJ1-1,-,TGTGCCAGCAGTGCCAGGACAGTGGGCACTGAAGCTTTCTTT,CASSARTVGTEAFF
-,TRBV7-3,TRBJ2-3,-,TGTGCCAGCAGCCCCGGTGGAGGGGCTGGAGATACGCAGTATTTT,CASSPGGGAGDTQYF
once,TRBV30,TRBJ1-1,-,TGTGCCTGGAGGGGGCGGGGGCTAAGGGCCAGCAACTTGAACACTGAAGCTTTCTTT,CAWRGRGLRASNLNTEAFF
-,TRBV11-2,TRBJ2-1,TRBD2,TGTGCCAGCAGCTGGACTAGCGGGAATAAAAATGAGCAGTTCTTC,CASSWTSGNKNEQFF
-,TRBV2,TRBJ2-2,TRBD2,TGTGCCAGCGCGGGGGAATACACCGGGGAGCTGTTTTTT,CASAGEYTGELFF
-,TRBV21-1,TRBJ2-5,-,TGTGCCAGCATCCGACTAGCGGGGCAAGAGACCCAGTACTTC,CASIRLAGQETQYF
-,TRBV30,TRBJ1-4,-,TGTGCCTGGAGCGCCAACGGGGGAGAAGATGAAAAACTGTTTTTT,CAWSANGGEDEKLFF
-,TRBV5-6,TRBJ1-2,-,TGTGCCAGCAGCTTAACAGGGTGGGATGGCTACACCTTC,CASSLTGWDGYTF
-,TRBV5-6,TRBJ2-1,-,TGTGCCAGCAGCAGGGGACACTACAATGAGCAGTTCTTC,CASSRGHYNEQFF
-,TRBV14,TRBJ1-1,-,TGTGCCAGCAGACCCCCGGGGGGGGTCACTGAAGCTTTCTTT,CASRPPGGVTEAFF
-,TRBV6-4,TRBJ2-1,TRBD2,TGTGCCAGCAGTGACTCTCTAGCGGGGGGTTCTCGCAATGAGCAGTTCTTC,CASSDSLAGGSRNEQFF
-,TRBV27,TRBJ2-7,-,TGTGCCAGCAGTTTCTCAGGACCGGGACAAATCTACGAGCAGTACTTC,CASSFSGPGQIYEQYF
-,TRBV19,TRBJ1-1,-,TGTGCCAGTACTCGCGTTGAGGGAGACACTGAAGCTTTCTTT,CASTRVEGDTEAFF
-,TRBV5-1,TRBJ2-5,-,TGCGCCAGCAGCTTGGTCGCTAGCCAAGAGACCCAGTACTTC,CASSLVASQETQYF
-,TRBV25-1,TRBJ1-5,-,TGTGCCAGCAGTGAGTCGGGGAATGGCAATCAGCCCCAGCATTTT,CASSESGNGNQPQHF
-,TRBV6-1,TRBJ2-7,TRBD2,TGTGCCAGCAGTGAAGGGGCTAGCGGGAGCGAAGAGCAGTACTTC,CASSEGASGSEEQYF
-,TRBV5-1,TRBJ1-2,TRBD1,TGCGCCAGCAGCTTGGCCGGGGGGACAGGAAGCAATGGCTACACCTTC,CASSLAGGTGSNGYTF
-,TRBV4-1,TRBJ2-1,-,TGCGCCAGCAGCCAAGACTATCGGGGAACTCCTGGTAATGAGCAGTTCTTC,CASSQDYRGTPGNEQFF
-,TRBV30,TRBJ2-1,TRBD1,TGTGCCTGGAGTGTACACGGGACAGCGGCCTACAATGAGCAGTTCTTC,CAWSVHGTAAYNEQFF
few,TRBV7-2,TRBJ2-7,TRBD1,TGTGCCAGCACACCGGGGGCCGGGACAGGCTACGAGCAGTACTTC,CASTPGAGTGYEQYF
-,TRBV10-3,TRBJ2-2,-,TGTGCCATCGGACGGGGTAACACCGGGGAGCTGTTTTTT,CAIGRGNTGELFF
-,TRBV25-1,TRBJ2-7,-,TGTGCCAGCAGTGAAAGGGGTGGGGAGCAGTACTTC,CASSERGGEQYF
-,TRBV18,TRBJ2-1,-,TGTGCCAGCTCACCCCCGTGGAGGACCTACAATGAGCAGTTCTTC,CASSPPWRTYNEQFF
once,TRBV11-2,TRBJ1-1,TRBD1,TGTGCCAGCAGCTCCGGGACAGGGGGATTTGAAGCTTTCTTT,CASSSGTGGFEAFF
-,TRBV4-3,TRBJ2-7,TRBD2,TGCGCCAGCAGCCAAGATCCTAGCGGGGGGCCCTACGAGCAGTACTTC,CASSQDPSGGPYEQYF
-,TRBV6-6,TRBJ2-1,-,TGTGCCAGCAGTTACTCAGGTAGTAGGAGCAATGAGCAGTTCTTC,CASSYSGSRSNEQFF
-,TRBV29-1,TRBJ1-1,-,TGCAGCGTTGAAGTCCAGGGAGGGAACACTGAAGCTTTCTTT,CSVEVQGGNTEAFF
-,TRBV7-3,TRBJ2-1,TRBD1,TGTGCCAGCAGCTTAAACCCGGGACAGGGTTCTGAGCAGTTCTTC,CASSLNPGQGSEQFF
-,TRBV10-2,TRBJ2-1,-,TGCGCCGTCCATCGCCGTAGCGGAGACTTCTACAATGAGCAGTTCTTC,CAVHRRSGDFYNEQFF
-,TRBV21-1,TRBJ2-7,-,TGTGCCAGCAGCATCAGGACAGTTTCCTACGAGCAGTACTTC,CASSIRTVSYEQYF
-,TRBV25-1,TRBJ1-1,TRBD1,TGTGCCAGCTTCGACAGGGGCACTGAAGCTTTCTTT,CASFDRGTEAFF
-,TRBV11-3,TRBJ1-1,TRBD1,TGTGCCAGCAGCGGGGACAGGGGCACTGAAGCTTTCTTT,CASSGDRGTEAFF
-,TRBV6-4,TRBJ2-1,-,TGTGCCAGCAGTGACTCGGGGAAACGGGGTGAGCAGTTCTTC,CASSDSGKRGEQFF
-,TRBV6-5,TRBJ2-2,-,TGTGCCAGCAGTGGTCATCAGGGGCAGTCCGGGGAGCTGTTTTTT,CASSGHQGQSGELFF
-,TRBV30,TRBJ2-1,TRBD2,TGTGCCTATGCGAGCGGGACCTACAATGAGCAGTTCTTC,CAYASGTYNEQFF
-,TRBV7-7,TRBJ1-2,TRBD1,TGTGCCAGCAGCTTTACAGTCAGGGGGCTGAGCTATGGCTACACCTTC,CASSFTVRGLSYGYTF